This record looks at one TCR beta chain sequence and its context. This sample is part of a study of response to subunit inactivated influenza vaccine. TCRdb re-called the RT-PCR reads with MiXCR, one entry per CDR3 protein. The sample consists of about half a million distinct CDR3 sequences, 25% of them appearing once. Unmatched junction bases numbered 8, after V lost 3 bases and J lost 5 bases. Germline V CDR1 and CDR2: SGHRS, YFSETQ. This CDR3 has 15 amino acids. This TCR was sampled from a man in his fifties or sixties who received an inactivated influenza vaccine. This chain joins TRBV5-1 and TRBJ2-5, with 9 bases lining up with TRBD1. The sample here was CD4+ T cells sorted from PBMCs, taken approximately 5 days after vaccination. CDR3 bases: TGCGCCAGCAGCTGGGGACAGGGCTTATCGGAGACCCAGTACTTC. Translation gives CASSWGQGLSETQYF.